Sequencing of this TCR beta chain was carried out in a study of T cell changes during pregnancy in multiple sclerosis. Generated by immunoSEQ multiplex PCR, the TCRdb table keeps only in-frame clones and is missing some. The sample records tens of thousands of clones, more than 70% being singletons. CDR1 and CDR2 (germline): MNHNS, SASEGT. This CDR3 is 15 amino acids long. Trimming removed 4 bases from V and 3 bases from J; junction bases left unmatched: 9. V gene TRBV6-1 combines with J gene TRBJ2-7, with 7 bases that match TRBD2. This TCR was recovered from a female donor in good health, enrolled as a control in a pregnancy study. The sample in question was peripheral blood, obtained in the first trimester of pregnancy. The CDR3 loop is CASSAREGENYEQYF. The CDR3 DNA reads as TGTGCCAGCAGTGCCAGGGAGGGTGAGAACTACGAGCAGTACTTC.